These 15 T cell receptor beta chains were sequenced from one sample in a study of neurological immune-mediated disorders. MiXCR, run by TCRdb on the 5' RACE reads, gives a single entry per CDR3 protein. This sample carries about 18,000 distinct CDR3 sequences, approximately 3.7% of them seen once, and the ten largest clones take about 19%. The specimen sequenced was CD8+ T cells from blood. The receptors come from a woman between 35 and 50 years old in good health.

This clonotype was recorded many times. The CDR3 sequence: CASSSTSGLSSYEQYF. DNA of the CDR3: TGCGCCAGCAGTTCGACTAGCGGGTTAAGCTCCTACGAGCAGTACTTC. The chain carries TRBV5-1 and TRBJ2-7, with 10 bases fitting TRBD2. Germline lookup yields CDR1 SGHRS and CDR2 YFSETQ. With V trimmed by 5 bases and J by 0 bases, 8 bases remained unmatched. This CDR3 region has 16 residues. Full variable domain (outside the CDR3, taken from reference TRBV5-1 and TRBJ2-7): KAGVTQTPRYLIKTRGQQVTLSCSPISGHRSVSWYQQTPGQGLQFLFEYFSETQRNKGNFPGRFSGRQFSNSRSEMNVSTLELGDSALYLCASSSTSGLSSYEQYFGPGTRLTVT.

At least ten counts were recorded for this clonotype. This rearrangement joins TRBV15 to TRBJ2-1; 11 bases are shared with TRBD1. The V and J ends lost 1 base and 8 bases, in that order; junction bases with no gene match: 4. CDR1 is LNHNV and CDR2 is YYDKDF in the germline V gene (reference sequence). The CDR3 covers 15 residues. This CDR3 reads CATSRGGQGGYEQFF. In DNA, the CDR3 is TGTGCCACCAGCAGAGGGGGACAGGGGGGGTATGAGCAGTTCTTC.

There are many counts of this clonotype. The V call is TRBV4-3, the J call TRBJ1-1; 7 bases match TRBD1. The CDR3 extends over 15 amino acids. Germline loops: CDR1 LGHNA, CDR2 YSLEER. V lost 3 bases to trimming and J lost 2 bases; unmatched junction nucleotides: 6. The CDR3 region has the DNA TGCGCCAGCAGCCAGAAGAGACAGGGAAACACTGAAGCTTTCTTT. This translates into CASSQKRQGNTEAFF.

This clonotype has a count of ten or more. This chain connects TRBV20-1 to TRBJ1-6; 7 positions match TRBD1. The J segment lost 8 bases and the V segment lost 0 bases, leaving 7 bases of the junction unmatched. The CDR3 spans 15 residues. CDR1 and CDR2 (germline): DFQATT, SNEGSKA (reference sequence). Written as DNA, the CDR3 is TGCAGTGCTAGAGATAGGGACAGTGGTTATTCACCCCTCCACTTT. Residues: CSARDRDSGYSPLHF.

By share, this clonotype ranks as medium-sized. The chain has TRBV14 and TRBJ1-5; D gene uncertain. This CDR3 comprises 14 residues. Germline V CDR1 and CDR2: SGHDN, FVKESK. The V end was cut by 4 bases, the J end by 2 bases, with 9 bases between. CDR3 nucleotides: TGTGCCAGCAGCCCGGGTTCTGGCAATCAGCCCCAGCATTTT. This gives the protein CASSPGSGNQPQHF.

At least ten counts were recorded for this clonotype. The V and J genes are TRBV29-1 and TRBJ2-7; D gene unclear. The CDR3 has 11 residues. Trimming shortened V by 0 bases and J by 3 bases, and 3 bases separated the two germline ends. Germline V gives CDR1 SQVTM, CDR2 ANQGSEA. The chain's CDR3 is CSVEDSYEQYF. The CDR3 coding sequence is TGCAGCGTTGAAGACAGCTACGAGCAGTACTTC.

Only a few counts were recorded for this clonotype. The CDR3 loop reads CASSPPGLAGLYEQYF. CDR3 in DNA: TGTGCCAGCTCACCTCCGGGACTAGCGGGACTCTACGAGCAGTACTTC. The chain recombines TRBV18 with TRBJ2-7; 13 bases map to TRBD2. Germline CDR1 and CDR2: KGHSH and LQKENI. V lost 3 bases to trimming and J lost 3 bases; unmatched junction nucleotides: 5. This CDR3 is 16 amino acids long.

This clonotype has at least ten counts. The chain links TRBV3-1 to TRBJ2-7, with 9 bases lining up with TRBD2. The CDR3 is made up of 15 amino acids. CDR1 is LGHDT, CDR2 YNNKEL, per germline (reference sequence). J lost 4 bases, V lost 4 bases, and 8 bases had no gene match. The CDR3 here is CASSPRAGGEYEQYF. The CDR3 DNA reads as TGTGCCAGCAGCCCCCGAGCGGGAGGCGAATACGAGCAGTACTTC.

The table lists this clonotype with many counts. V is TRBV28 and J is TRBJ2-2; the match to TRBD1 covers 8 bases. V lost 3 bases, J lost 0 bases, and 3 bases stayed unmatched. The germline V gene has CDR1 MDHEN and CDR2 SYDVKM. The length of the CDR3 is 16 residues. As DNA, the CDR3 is TGTGCCAGCAGTTTTCGACAGGGGTCGAACACCGGGGAGCTGTTTTTT. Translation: CASSFRQGSNTGELFF. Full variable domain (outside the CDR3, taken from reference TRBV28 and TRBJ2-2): DVKVTQSSRYLVKRTGEKVFLECVQDMDHENMFWYRQDPGLGLRLIYFSYDVKMKEKGDIPEGYSVSREKKERFSLILESASTNQTSMYLCASSFRQGSNTGELFFGEGSRLTVL.

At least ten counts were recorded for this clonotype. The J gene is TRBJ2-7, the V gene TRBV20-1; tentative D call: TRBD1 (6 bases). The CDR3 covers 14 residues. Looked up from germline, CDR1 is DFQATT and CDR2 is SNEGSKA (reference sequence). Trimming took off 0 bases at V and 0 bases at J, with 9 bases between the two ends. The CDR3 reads CSARDLDSSYEQYF. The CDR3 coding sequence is TGCAGTGCTAGAGATTTGGACAGCTCCTACGAGCAGTACTTC.

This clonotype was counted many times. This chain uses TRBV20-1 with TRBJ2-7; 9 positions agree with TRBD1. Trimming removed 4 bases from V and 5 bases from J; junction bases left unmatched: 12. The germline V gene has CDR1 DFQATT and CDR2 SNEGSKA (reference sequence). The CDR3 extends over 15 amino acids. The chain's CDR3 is CSAKDMDRGFDEQYF. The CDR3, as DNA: TGCAGTGCTAAGGACATGGACAGGGGATTCGACGAGCAGTACTTC.

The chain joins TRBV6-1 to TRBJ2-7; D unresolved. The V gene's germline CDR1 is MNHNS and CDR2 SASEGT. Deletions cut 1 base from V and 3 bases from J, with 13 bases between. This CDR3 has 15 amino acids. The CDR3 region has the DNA TGTGCCAGCAGTGAAGAGGGCGCTGGCTTCTACGAGCAGTACTTC. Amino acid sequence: CASSEEGAGFYEQYF.

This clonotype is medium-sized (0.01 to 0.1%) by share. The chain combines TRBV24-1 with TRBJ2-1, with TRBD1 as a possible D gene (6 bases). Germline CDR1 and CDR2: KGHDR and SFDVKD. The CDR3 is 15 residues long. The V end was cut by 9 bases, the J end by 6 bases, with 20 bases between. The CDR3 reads CATGPLGGESNEQFF. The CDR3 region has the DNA TGTGCCACCGGCCCCCTAGGGGGAGAAAGCAATGAGCAGTTCTTC.

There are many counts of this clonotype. The CDR3 protein is CASSLAADPYNEQFF. The CDR3 coding sequence is TGTGCCAGCAGCTTGGCTGCGGATCCTTACAATGAGCAGTTCTTC. This chain connects TRBV7-2 to TRBJ2-1; D uncertain. This CDR3 is built from 15 residues. Germline V gene lookup returns CDR1 SGHTA and CDR2 FQGNSA. V was clipped by 3 bases and J by 4 bases, with 13 bases between them.

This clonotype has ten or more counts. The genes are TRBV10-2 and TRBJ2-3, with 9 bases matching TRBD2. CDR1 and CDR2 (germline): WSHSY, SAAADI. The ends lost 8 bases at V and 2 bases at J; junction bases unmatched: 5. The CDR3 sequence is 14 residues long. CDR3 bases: TGCGCCAGCGGCCTAGCGGGGATCACAGATACGCAGTATTTT. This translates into CASGLAGITDTQYF.